The entry below gives a single TCR beta chain sequence along with its context. TCRdb's copy holds only in-frame clones and misses some; the assay was immunoSEQ multiplex PCR. The sample holds 94,000 or so clones; approximately 84% are singletons and the top ten take about 36%. This sample was taken from a study of control samples from healthy donors and cancer patients. The V and J ends lost 6 bases and 4 bases, in that order; junction bases with no gene match: 10. The CDR3 contains 15 residues. From germline, CDR1 is LNHDA and CDR2 SQIVND (reference sequence). The chain is built from TRBV19 and TRBJ1-1, with 8 bases that match TRBD1. Material: PBMCs. The TCR originated in a man between 65 and 80 years old with lung cancer. Written as DNA, the CDR3 is TGTGCCAGTAGCAAGGGACAGGTGGGTGGCACTGAAGCTTTCTTT. Protein: CASSKGQVGGTEAFF.